The 9 T cell receptor beta chains in this list originate from one sample, sequenced in a study of T cells in Graves' hyperthyroidism and ophthalmopathy. Amplified TCR beta CDR3 regions derived from RNA transcripts. The primer set for the first-round RT-PCR of the TCR CDR3 was HTBI. From the multiplex PCR reads, TCRdb called clonotypes with MiXCR, one entry per CDR3 protein. This repertoire shows 300,000 to 450,000 distinct CDR3 sequences, approximately 15% found once; its top ten account for approximately 9.9%. Sequences were obtained from blood. The source is a woman aged 55-69 years with Graves' hyperthyroidism.

This clonotype was detected ten times or more. The chain has TRBV5-1 and TRBJ2-7, with D uncertain. Germline loops: CDR1 SGHRS, CDR2 YFSETQ. The CDR3 has 12 residues. V was clipped by 5 bases and J by 2 bases, with 8 bases between them. The CDR3, as DNA: TGCGCCAGCAGATCGGACGCCTACGAGCAGTACTTC. This translates into CASRSDAYEQYF.

This clonotype was picked up many times. The chain carries TRBV12-3 or TRBV12-4 and TRBJ1-5, with TRBD1 matching over 8 bases. The CDR3 is made up of 15 amino acids. Trimming removed 6 bases from V and 4 bases from J; junction bases left unmatched: 8. The CDR3 DNA reads TGTGCCAGCAGAGCGACAGGGGCGCCAAATCAGCCCCAGCATTTT. Protein: CASRATGAPNQPQHF.

For this clonotype: This clone may be a read error of a much larger clone one base away. The conserved closing phenylalanine or tryptophan is absent in this CDR3, likely reflecting a read error. V is TRBV20-1 and J is TRBJ2-7; the match to TRBD1 covers 11 bases. The CDR3 sequence is 14 residues long. Germline CDR1 is DFQATT and CDR2 is SNEGSKA (reference sequence). The J segment lost 4 bases and the V segment lost 1 base, leaving 3 bases of the junction unmatched. The CDR3 sequence is CSARAWDRGYEQYL. As DNA, the CDR3 is TGCAGTGCTAGAGCTTGGGACAGGGGGTACGAGCAGTACCTC.

In this sample, this clonotype turned up many times. The rearrangement links TRBV7-3 to TRBJ2-3; 10 nucleotides align to TRBD2. The CDR3 length is 16 residues. The V gene end was trimmed by 4 bases and the J gene end by 2 bases; junction bases not matched to a gene: 6. Germline CDR1 SGHTA, CDR2 FQGTGA. CDR3 nucleotide sequence: TGTGCCAGCAGCTGGGGACTAGCGCACTTCACAGATACGCAGTATTTT. Translating it yields CASSWGLAHFTDTQYF.

V gene TRBV27 combines with J gene TRBJ1-1, with D possibly TRBD1 on 5 matching bases. V dropped 5 bases and J dropped 1 base, with 8 bases sitting between them. Germline V gene data show CDR1 as MNHEY and CDR2 as SMNVEV (reference sequence). The CDR3 sequence is 13 residues long. The CDR3: CASSHRGNTEAFF. The CDR3 DNA is TGTGCCAGCAGTCATAGGGGGAACACTGAAGCTTTCTTT.

This clonotype has only a few counts. V gene TRBV12-3 or TRBV12-4 combines with J gene TRBJ2-1; 10 bases are a match to TRBD2. This CDR3 is built from 15 residues. J gave up 8 bases and V 6 bases, and 10 bases lay outside the gene matches. The CDR3, as DNA: TGTGCCAGCAGACCAGCGGGACTAGCGTTAGATGAGCAGTTCTTC. Amino acid sequence: CASRPAGLALDEQFF.

This clonotype was recorded many times. The J gene is TRBJ2-5, the V gene TRBV10-3; no firm D call. CDR1 and CDR2 (germline): ENHRY, SYGVKD. V dropped 4 bases and J dropped 13 bases, with 19 bases sitting between them. CDR3 length equals 13 residues. CDR3: CAISGGSADSRYF. In DNA form, the CDR3 reads TGTGCCATCAGTGGAGGATCCGCAGATTCTAGGTACTTC.

The rearrangement links TRBV24-1 to TRBJ1-2; no clear D. Trimming stripped 5 bases from V and 6 bases from J, with 6 bases between. The CDR3 is 11 residues long. Germline lookup yields CDR1 KGHDR and CDR2 SFDVKD. CDR3 residues: CATSGGNGYTF. The CDR3, as DNA: TGTGCCACCAGTGGGGGAAATGGCTACACCTTC.

Ten or more counts support this clonotype. CDR3 loop: CASSYLSGVNTEAFF. In DNA form, the CDR3 reads TGTGCCAGCAGTTATCTCTCGGGGGTGAACACTGAAGCTTTCTTT. The genes are TRBV6-1 and TRBJ1-1; possibly TRBD1 for D (5 bases). The CDR3 extends over 15 amino acids. V was cut by 5 bases and J by 0 bases, with 13 bases left in between. CDR1 and CDR2 (germline): MNHNS, SASEGT.